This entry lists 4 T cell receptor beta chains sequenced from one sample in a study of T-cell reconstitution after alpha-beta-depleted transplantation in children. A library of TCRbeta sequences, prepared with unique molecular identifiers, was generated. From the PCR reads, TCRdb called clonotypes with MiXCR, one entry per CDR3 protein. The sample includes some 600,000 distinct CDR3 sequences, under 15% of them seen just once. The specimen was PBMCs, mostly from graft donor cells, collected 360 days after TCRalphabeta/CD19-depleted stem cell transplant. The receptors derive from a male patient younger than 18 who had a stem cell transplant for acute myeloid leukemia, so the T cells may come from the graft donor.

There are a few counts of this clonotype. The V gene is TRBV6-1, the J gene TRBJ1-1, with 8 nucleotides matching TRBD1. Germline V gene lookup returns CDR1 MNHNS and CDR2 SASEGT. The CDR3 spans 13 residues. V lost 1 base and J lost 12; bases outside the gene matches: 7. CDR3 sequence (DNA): TGTGCCAGCAGTGAAGTAAGGACAGGGATCACTTTCTTT. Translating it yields CASSEVRTGITFF.

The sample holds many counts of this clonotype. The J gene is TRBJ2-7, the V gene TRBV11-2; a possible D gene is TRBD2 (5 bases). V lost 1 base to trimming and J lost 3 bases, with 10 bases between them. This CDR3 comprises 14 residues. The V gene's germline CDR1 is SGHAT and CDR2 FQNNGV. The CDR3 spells CASSLAGLIYEQYF. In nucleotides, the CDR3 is TGTGCCAGCAGCTTAGCTGGACTCATCTACGAGCAGTACTTC.

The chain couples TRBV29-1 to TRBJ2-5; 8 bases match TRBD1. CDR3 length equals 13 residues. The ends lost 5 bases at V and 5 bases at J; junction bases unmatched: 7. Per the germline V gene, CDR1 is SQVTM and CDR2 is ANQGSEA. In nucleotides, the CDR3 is TGCAGCGTTCTGGGACAGGCCATCGAGACCCAGTACTTC. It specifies CSVLGQAIETQYF.

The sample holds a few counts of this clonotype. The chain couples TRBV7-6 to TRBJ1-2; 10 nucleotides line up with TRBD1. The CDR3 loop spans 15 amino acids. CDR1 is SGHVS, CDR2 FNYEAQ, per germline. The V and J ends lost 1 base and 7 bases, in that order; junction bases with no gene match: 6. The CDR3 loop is CASSLGVGQGGGYTF. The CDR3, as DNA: TGTGCCAGCAGCTTAGGAGTCGGACAGGGGGGTGGCTACACCTTC.